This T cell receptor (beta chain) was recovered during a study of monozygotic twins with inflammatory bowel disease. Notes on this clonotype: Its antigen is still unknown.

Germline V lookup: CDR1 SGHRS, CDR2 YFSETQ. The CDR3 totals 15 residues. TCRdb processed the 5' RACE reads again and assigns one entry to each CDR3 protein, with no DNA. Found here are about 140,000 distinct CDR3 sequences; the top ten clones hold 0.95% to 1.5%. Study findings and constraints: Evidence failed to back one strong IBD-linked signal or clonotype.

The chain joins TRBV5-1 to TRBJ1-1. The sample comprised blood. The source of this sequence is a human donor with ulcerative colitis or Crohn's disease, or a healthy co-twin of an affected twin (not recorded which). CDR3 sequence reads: CASSLYTGGEAAAFF.